These 13 T cell receptor beta chains originate from one sample sequenced in a study of early T cells in non-severe SARS-CoV-2 infection. From the 5' RACE reads, TCRdb called clonotypes with MiXCR, one entry per CDR3 protein. The sample carries under 35,000 distinct CDR3 sequences, 2.9% recorded once. Input material: whole blood. These receptor sequences come from an adult who was a healthcare worker with PCR-confirmed SARS-CoV-2 infection or an uninfected control (not recorded which).

This clonotype was observed at least ten times. The gene calls are TRBV11-2 and TRBJ2-1; 13 bases are shared with TRBD2. This CDR3 spans 15 amino acids. The trim removed 4 bases at V and 10 bases at J, leaving 7 bases unmatched. Germline V gene lookup returns CDR1 SGHAT and CDR2 FQNNGV. The CDR3 DNA sequence: TGTGCCAGCAGCTCCACTAGCGGGGGGGTCAGAGAGCAGTTCTTC. As protein: CASSSTSGGVREQFF.

This clonotype was recorded at least ten times. The chain links TRBV4-1 to TRBJ2-2; 8 bases line up with TRBD1. CDR3 length: 16 amino acids. Germline V CDR1 and CDR2: MGHRA, YSYEKL. V lost 0 bases, J lost 6 bases, and 6 bases stayed unmatched. The CDR3 nucleotides are TGCGCCAGCAGCCAAGATTGGACAGGGATGGCCGGGGAGCTGTTTTTT. Translation: CASSQDWTGMAGELFF.

This clonotype was detected ten times or more. The chain combines TRBV3-1 with TRBJ2-5, with D perhaps TRBD2 (5 bases). Germline V gene data show CDR1 as LGHDT and CDR2 as YNNKEL (reference sequence). CDR3 length: 14 amino acids. Trimming shortened V by 1 base and J by 3 bases, and 9 bases separated the two germline ends. The CDR3 protein is CASSQVGEEETQYF. For the CDR3, the DNA is TGTGCCAGCAGCCAAGTGGGAGAAGAAGAGACCCAGTACTTC.

This clonotype came up many times. The V call is TRBV10-1, the J call TRBJ1-6, with D maybe TRBD1 (5 bases). V dropped 0 bases and J dropped 6 bases, with 15 bases sitting between them. Looked up from germline, CDR1 is WNHNN and CDR2 is SYGVQD (reference sequence). The CDR3 sequence is 17 residues long. CDR3 protein: CASSESAWAGINSPLHF. The CDR3 coding sequence is TGCGCCAGCAGTGAGTCGGCATGGGCAGGGATTAATTCACCCCTCCACTTT.

This clonotype was recorded at least ten times. CDR3 in amino acids: CASSRLAGENTGELFF. CDR3 in DNA: TGTGCCAGCAGCCGTTTGGCGGGGGAGAACACCGGGGAGCTGTTTTTT. This rearrangement joins TRBV7-6 to TRBJ2-2; 7 bases map to TRBD2. Germline CDR1 and CDR2: SGHVS and FNYEAQ. The CDR3 is 16 residues long. The V gene end was trimmed by 5 bases and the J gene end by 1 base; junction bases not matched to a gene: 7.

This clonotype was counted between two and nine times. The chain combines TRBV6-4 with TRBJ1-1; 9 bases agree with TRBD1. Per germline, CDR1 MRHNA and CDR2 SNTAGT. This CDR3 has 14 amino acids. Trimming cost V 6 bases and J 1 base; bases outside gene matches: 3. The CDR3 bases are TGTGCCAGCAGCGAGGACAGGGGGAACACTGAAGCTTTCTTT. This gives the protein CASSEDRGNTEAFF.

At least ten counts were recorded for this clonotype. V usage is TRBV5-5 and J usage is TRBJ2-3; 11 positions agree with TRBD2. This CDR3 has 17 amino acids. Germline CDR1 and CDR2: SGHKS and YYEKEE (reference sequence). V was pared by 0 bases and J by 1 base, with 4 bases of the junction left unmatched. The CDR3, as DNA: TGTGCCAGCAGCTTGGCCCCACTAGCGGGGGGCACAGATACGCAGTATTTT. This translates into CASSLAPLAGGTDTQYF.

The V and J genes are TRBV6-2 or TRBV6-3 and TRBJ2-3, with D unclear. Trimming removed 4 bases at V and 9 bases at J, with 11 bases between. The CDR3 sequence is 12 residues long. Germline V gene data show CDR1 as MNHEY and CDR2 as SVGEGT. This CDR3 reads CASSWTLGTQYF. Here the CDR3 DNA reads TGTGCCAGCAGTTGGACCCTGGGGACGCAGTATTTT.

This clonotype is judged medium-sized (0.01 to 0.1%). The chain carries TRBV29-1 and TRBJ1-1; D may be TRBD1 (6 bases). CDR1 and CDR2 (germline): SQVTM, ANQGSEA. This CDR3 spans 15 amino acids. Trimming removed 0 bases from V and 4 bases from J, with 15 bases in between. In DNA form, the CDR3 reads TGCAGCGTTGAAGAAACAACAGGGTGGGGCACTGAAGCTTTCTTT. Amino acids: CSVEETTGWGTEAFF.

This clonotype appeared many times. This chain joins TRBV20-1 and TRBJ2-4, with 8 bases fitting TRBD1. Germline values: CDR1 DFQATT, CDR2 SNEGSKA (reference sequence). The CDR3 runs to 15 residues. The ends lost 4 bases at V and 4 bases at J; junction bases unmatched: 9. The CDR3 DNA follows: TGCAGTGCTACTCCCTGGACAGGGAAGAAAAACATTCAGTACTTC. As protein: CSATPWTGKKNIQYF.

This clonotype was counted ten times or more. V usage is TRBV19 and J usage is TRBJ2-1, with D tentatively TRBD2 (7 bases). The CDR3 extends over 16 amino acids. Trimming shortened V by 7 bases and J by 4 bases, and 20 bases separated the two germline ends. From germline, CDR1 is LNHDA and CDR2 SQIVND (reference sequence). The CDR3 nucleotides are TGTGCCAGTAAGGTGGGAGTGGGGGGGCAGTACAATGAGCAGTTCTTC. It specifies CASKVGVGGQYNEQFF.

This clonotype was recorded at least ten times. The V and J genes are TRBV6-6 and TRBJ1-4; possible D gene TRBD1, 6 bases. The CDR3 covers 16 residues. With 5 bases removed from V and 4 bases from J, the gap between germline ends came to 17 bases. The germline gives CDR1 MNHNY, CDR2 SVGAGI (reference sequence). The CDR3 DNA follows: TGTGCCAGCAGTGTTCGACTCAGGGGCAATAATGAAAAACTGTTTTTT. It encodes CASSVRLRGNNEKLFF.

There are many counts of this clonotype. V gene TRBV2 combines with J gene TRBJ2-5, with 7 bases fitting TRBD1. J was trimmed by 1 base and V by 6 bases; bases with no gene match: 11. Looked up from germline, CDR1 is SNHLY and CDR2 is FYNNEI. The CDR3 is made up of 16 amino acids. The CDR3 loop is CASSLWGTASQETQYF. CDR3 in DNA: TGTGCCAGCAGCCTTTGGGGGACAGCCTCCCAAGAGACCCAGTACTTC.